These T cell receptor beta chains were read from a single sample in a study of shared clonotypes between healthy human individuals. Sequencing was performed with immunoSEQ multiplex PCR; in TCRdb, only in-frame clones are kept and a portion is missing. The sample yields 2 million to 2.5 million clones, roughly 90% seen once. Input material: naive CD4+ T cells from PBMCs. The receptors were sampled from a man younger than 35 in good health. Some clones in this sample may be carry-over from other donors' samples. Each CDR3 is given with its conserved first and last residue. D genes are given only for firm matches. A row's size may be missing; if present it is once, few, many or a size class.

>13|NA|NA|TRBJ2-7|TRBV5-1
TGCGCCAGCAGCCCCGGGTCTGAGCGAGAGCAGTACTTC
CASSPGSEREQYF
>15|NA|TRBD1|TRBJ2-7|TRBV28
TGTGCCAGCAGTTCTCCCGACAGGGCCTATCCCGAGCAGTACTTC
CASSSPDRAYPEQYF
>14|NA|NA|TRBJ2-7|TRBV6-6
TGTGCCAGCAGCCTAACCGGGGGATCCTACGAGCAGTACTTC
CASSLTGGSYEQYF
>15|once|TRBD2|TRBJ2-7|TRBV5-4
TGTGCCAGCAGCCCTAGGACTAGCGGCTCCTACGAGCAGTACTTC
CASSPRTSGSYEQYF
>16|NA|TRBD1|TRBJ2-2|TRBV6-1
TGTGCCAGCAGTGAACGCGAGGGGGCGGACACCGGGGAGCTGTTTTTT
CASSEREGADTGELFF
>13|NA|NA|TRBJ2-3|TRBV5-1
TGCGCCAGCCGGAGGACCCCCACAGATACGCAGTATTTT
CASRRTPTDTQYF
>13|once|NA|TRBJ2-3|TRBV5-8
TGTGCCAGCAGCAGGGCCACCACAGATACGCAGTATTTT
CASSRATTDTQYF
>12|NA|NA|TRBJ2-1|TRBV18
TGTGCCAGCTCACGGGACCTCAATGAGCAGTTCTTC
CASSRDLNEQFF
>14|NA|TRBD1|TRBJ2-1|TRBV27
TGTGCCAGCAATTTATTCGCAGGGGGCAATGAGCAGTTCTTC
CASNLFAGGNEQFF
>14|NA|NA|TRBJ2-2|TRBV5-1
TGCGCCAGCGTGGACCCAGGGAGCACCGGGGAGCTGTTTTTT
CASVDPGSTGELFF
>13|once|NA|TRBJ1-5|TRBV5-1
TGCGCCAGCAGCTTCGAAGGGGGGCAGCCCCAGCATTTT
CASSFEGGQPQHF
>14|few|NA|TRBJ2-2|TRBV7-3
TGTGCCAGCAGCTTAAGTCCGGGGACCGGGGAGCTGTTTTTT
CASSLSPGTGELFF
>14|NA|TRBD1|TRBJ2-1|TRBV7-3
TGTGCCAGCAGCCCACAGGGGAGCTACAATGAGCAGTTCTTC
CASSPQGSYNEQFF